These 24 T cell receptor beta chains came from one sample sequenced in a study of blood T cell repertoires in COVID-19. Profiling relied on immunoSEQ multiplex PCR, and the TCRdb table lists in-frame clones only, not all of them. The table lists tens of thousands of clones, about 92% of them singletons. Sequences were obtained from peripheral blood. All receptors come from an elderly man with acute or convalescent COVID-19.

The rearrangement joins TRBV28 to TRBJ1-6, with 9 bases matching TRBD1. The germline V gene encodes CDR1 MDHEN and CDR2 SYDVKM. The CDR3 is 16 amino acids. V gave up 4 bases and J gave up 6 bases; unmatched junction bases: 7. The CDR3: CASSWGQGGFNSPLHF. CDR3 nucleotide sequence: TGTGCCAGCAGTTGGGGACAGGGCGGGTTTAATTCACCCCTCCACTTT.

The chain uses TRBV6-5 and TRBJ1-2; 10 bases match TRBD1. CDR3 length: 12 amino acids. In germline, CDR1 is MNHEY, CDR2 SVGAGI. J lost 4 bases, V lost 8 bases, and 1 base had no gene match. CDR3 in DNA: TGTGCCAGCGGGACAGGGGTCTATGGCTACACCTTC. Protein: CASGTGVYGYTF.

CDR3 sequence (DNA): TGTGCCTCGAATCGTGGGGAGAATGACGAGCAGTACTTC. Encoded protein: CASNRGENDEQYF. The chain has TRBV2 and TRBJ2-7; maybe TRBD2 (5 bases). Trimming left V 11 bases short and J 5 bases short, with 19 bases between. The length of the CDR3 is 13 residues. The germline V gene encodes CDR1 SNHLY and CDR2 FYNNEI.

On this clone itself: This specimen includes other DNA sequences encoding the same CDR3. V is TRBV19 and J is TRBJ1-5; TRBD1 is a possible D gene (6 bases). Germline loops: CDR1 LNHDA, CDR2 SQIVND (reference sequence). Trimming pared 6 bases from V and 3 bases from J, leaving 12 bases between. The CDR3 is 14 residues long. The CDR3 DNA is TGTGCCAGTAGAAGAACAGGGAACAATCAGCCCCAGCATTTT. Amino acids: CASRRTGNNQPQHF.

This clone was counted once. The rearrangement uses TRBV5-1 and TRBJ2-5, with a possible D match to TRBD2 (7 bases). V lost 0 bases, J lost 3 bases, and 18 bases lay in between. The germline gives CDR1 SGHRS, CDR2 YFSETQ. The CDR3 has 17 amino acids. In DNA form, the CDR3 reads TGCGCCAGCAGCTTGGCCAGGGGCGGGGGAGCGGAAGAGACCCAGTACTTC. Protein sequence: CASSLARGGGAEETQYF. The whole variable domain, filled in from reference TRBV5-1 and TRBJ2-5, reads KAGVTQTPRYLIKTRGQQVTLSCSPISGHRSVSWYQQTPGQGLQFLFEYFSETQRNKGNFPGRFSGRQFSNSRSEMNVSTLELGDSALYLCASSLARGGGAEETQYFGPGTRLLVL.

The V and J genes are TRBV10-2 and TRBJ1-2; TRBD1 matches at 8 bases. Germline values: CDR1 WSHSY, CDR2 SAAADI. The CDR3 sequence is 14 residues long. Trimming at V came to 2 bases and at J to 11 bases, leaving 10 bases not matched to a gene. The CDR3 reads CASSEMGDRSKYTF. CDR3 coding DNA: TGCGCCAGCAGTGAGATGGGGGACAGGTCAAAGTACACCTTC.

The chain joins TRBV7-7 to TRBJ2-1; the D gene is possibly TRBD1 (5 bases). The CDR3 runs to 16 residues. The germline CDR1 and CDR2 sequences are SSHAT and FNYEAQ (reference sequence). V lost 4 bases, J lost 4 bases, and 17 bases lay in between. CDR3: CASSSHLETAYNEQFF. CDR3 bases: TGTGCCAGCAGCTCCCACCTGGAGACAGCTTACAATGAGCAGTTCTTC.

The chain couples TRBV2 to TRBJ1-2; D is undetermined. The ends were cut back, 3 bases at V and 4 bases at J, with 9 bases in the middle. CDR3 length: 13 amino acids. Germline CDR1 reads SNHLY; CDR2 reads FYNNEI. Here the CDR3 DNA reads TGTGCCAGCAGTGAGGGCACTTTCTATGGCTACACCTTC. Protein: CASSEGTFYGYTF. Variable domain in full (rest from reference TRBV2 and TRBJ1-2): EPEVTQTPSHQVTQMGQEVILRCVPISNHLYFYWYRQILGQKVEFLVSFYNNEISEKSEIFDDQFSVERPDGSNFTLKIRSTKLEDSAMYFCASSEGTFYGYTFGSGTRLTVV.

The gene calls are TRBV5-1 and TRBJ2-7; 9 nucleotides agree with TRBD1. Germline V gene lookup returns CDR1 SGHRS and CDR2 YFSETQ. After removal of 5 bases from V and 4 bases from J, the junction contained 7 bases not matched to a gene. The CDR3 is made up of 14 amino acids. Written as DNA, the CDR3 is TGCGCCAGCAGGGAAAGGACAGGGGCTTACGAGCAGTACTTC. Its translation: CASRERTGAYEQYF.

The V gene is TRBV24-1, the J gene TRBJ2-7; 7 nucleotides match TRBD1. The V gene end was trimmed by 5 bases and the J gene end by 4 bases; junction bases not matched to a gene: 7. CDR3 length equals 14 residues. Germline V lookup: CDR1 KGHDR, CDR2 SFDVKD. DNA for the CDR3: TGTGCCACCAGTGGACAGGGTGATAGGTACGAGCAGTACTTC. As protein: CATSGQGDRYEQYF.

V and J are TRBV11-2 and TRBJ1-3; D perhaps matches TRBD1 (6 bases). The germline gives CDR1 SGHAT, CDR2 FQNNGV. CDR3 length: 15 residues. V was cut by 3 bases and J by 7 bases, with 16 bases left in between. CDR3 sequence (DNA): TGTGCCAGCAGCTTGGACAGTCGACTTGGGAACACCATATATTTT. Encoded protein: CASSLDSRLGNTIYF.

In its sample, this clone was seen once. The chain combines TRBV10-3 with TRBJ2-2; 9 bases are shared with TRBD1. Germline V gene sequence: CDR1 ENHRY, CDR2 SYGVKD. V was pared by 7 bases and J by 3 bases, with 9 bases of the junction left unmatched. The CDR3 consists of 16 residues. CDR3 sequence (DNA): TGTGCCATCACCGTGGGGGGGACAGGGTACACCGGGGAGCTGTTTTTT. It yields the protein CAITVGGTGYTGELFF.

J is TRBJ2-5 and V is TRBV5-1; 14 bases line up with TRBD2. There are 15 residues in the CDR3. Germline CDR1 and CDR2: SGHRS and YFSETQ. The V gene end was trimmed by 5 bases and the J gene end by 4 bases; junction bases not matched to a gene: 4. The CDR3 DNA sequence: TGCGCCAGCAGTCCCGGGACTAGCGGGGGAGAGACCCAGTACTTC. This gives the protein CASSPGTSGGETQYF.

This clone appeared a single time. J is TRBJ2-1 and V is TRBV2, with D possibly being TRBD1 (5 bases). The CDR3 extends over 15 amino acids. In germline, CDR1 is SNHLY, CDR2 FYNNEI. V lost 2 bases and J lost 3, with 11 bases in between. This chain's CDR3 is CASSEWQGSYNEQFF. In DNA form, the CDR3 reads TGTGCCAGCAGTGAATGGCAGGGTAGCTACAATGAGCAGTTCTTC. Based on the CDR3 plus reference TRBV2 and TRBJ2-1, the full variable domain is EPEVTQTPSHQVTQMGQEVILRCVPISNHLYFYWYRQILGQKVEFLVSFYNNEISEKSEIFDDQFSVERPDGSNFTLKIRSTKLEDSAMYFCASSEWQGSYNEQFFGPGTRLTVL.

To note about this clone: Compared with germline, one end of the junction differs, possibly owing to a read error. The chain carries TRBV5-1 and TRBJ2-7, with D maybe TRBD2 (5 bases). The CDR3 length is 14 residues. Germline loops: CDR1 SGHRS, CDR2 YFSETQ. CDR3 amino acids: CASSLRTGNLLLDF. The CDR3 DNA follows: TGCGCCAGCAGCTTGCGGACCGGGAATTTATTGCTTGACTTC.

The V gene is TRBV28, the J gene TRBJ1-1, with 7 bases lining up with TRBD1. Per germline, CDR1 MDHEN and CDR2 SYDVKM. V dropped 6 bases and J dropped 7; count of bases not matched to a gene: 8. The CDR3 sequence is 13 residues long. The CDR3 is CASRQGGANEAFF. The CDR3 coding sequence is TGTGCCAGCAGGCAAGGGGGCGCTAATGAAGCTTTCTTT.

The gene calls are TRBV29-1 and TRBJ2-1, with 7 bases aligning to TRBD2. The CDR3 is 13 amino acids. Per germline, CDR1 SQVTM and CDR2 ANQGSEA. The chain's CDR3 is CSDRGRGYNEQFF. In nucleotides, the CDR3 is TGCAGTGATAGAGGGAGGGGATACAATGAGCAGTTCTTC.

The gene calls are TRBV18 and TRBJ1-5, with D possibly TRBD1 on 6 matching bases. Trimming took off 3 bases at V and 5 bases at J, with 14 bases between the two ends. Germline CDR1 is KGHSH and CDR2 is LQKENI. This CDR3 is built from 15 residues. CDR3 DNA sequence: TGTGCCAGCTCACCCTTAAACAGGGTCGATCAGCCCCAGCATTTT. The encoded protein is CASSPLNRVDQPQHF.

This sequence joins TRBV6-4 and TRBJ1-1; 8 nucleotides align to TRBD1. The CDR3 is made up of 14 amino acids. Germline V gene sequence: CDR1 MRHNA, CDR2 SNTAGT. V was clipped by 4 bases and J by 2 bases; unmatched bases: 3. In nucleotides, the CDR3 is TGTGCCAGCAGTGGGACAGGGAGTAACACTGAAGCTTTCTTT. This translates into CASSGTGSNTEAFF.

V is TRBV12-3 or TRBV12-4 and J is TRBJ2-3; D remains unclear. V lost 7 bases and J lost 0, with 5 bases in between. CDR3 length: 12 amino acids. The CDR3 loop is CASNPSTDTQYF. The CDR3 nucleotides read TGTGCCAGCAATCCAAGCACAGATACGCAGTATTTT.

The chain employs TRBV30 and TRBJ2-1; perhaps TRBD1 as D (6 bases). The germline V gene has CDR1 GTSNPN and CDR2 SVGIG (reference sequence). CDR3 length: 15 amino acids. The germline V and J ends were trimmed by 0 bases and 2 bases, with 11 bases remaining between them. As DNA, the CDR3 is TGTGCCTGGAGTGTCCCAGGGGCGACCTACAATGAGCAGTTCTTC. This encodes CAWSVPGATYNEQFF. The variable domain in full, with the rest retrieved from reference TRBV30 and TRBJ2-1, is SQTIHQWPATLVQPVGSPLSLECTVEGTSNPNLYWYRQAAGRGLQLLFYSVGIGQISSEVPQNLSASRPQDRQFILSSKKLLLSDSGFYLCAWSVPGATYNEQFFGPGTRLTVL.

The chain is built from TRBV6-1 and TRBJ1-1, with D unresolved. Germline V lookup: CDR1 MNHNS, CDR2 SASEGT. Trimming left V 2 bases short and J 5 bases short, with 6 bases between. The length of the CDR3 is 12 residues. This CDR3 is CASSELLTEAFF. The DNA for the CDR3 is TGTGCCAGCAGTGAATTGTTAACTGAAGCTTTCTTT.

This rearrangement joins TRBV7-2 to TRBJ2-1, with 9 positions matching TRBD2. Germline loops: CDR1 SGHTA, CDR2 FQGNSA. The CDR3 sequence is 17 residues long. The V and J ends lost 1 base and 6 bases, in that order; junction bases with no gene match: 10. CDR3 sequence: CASSLVSGGPGGNEQFF. In DNA form, the CDR3 reads TGTGCCAGCAGCTTAGTGAGCGGGGGGCCCGGGGGCAATGAGCAGTTCTTC.

The rearrangement uses TRBV27 and TRBJ2-1, with 8 bases aligning to TRBD2. J gave up 4 bases and V 0 bases, and 2 bases lay outside the gene matches. The CDR3 is 15 residues long. Germline CDR1 reads MNHEY; CDR2 reads SMNVEV (reference sequence). CDR3: CASSLSRGAYNEQFF. The CDR3 DNA sequence: TGTGCCAGCAGTTTATCGCGGGGGGCATACAATGAGCAGTTCTTC.